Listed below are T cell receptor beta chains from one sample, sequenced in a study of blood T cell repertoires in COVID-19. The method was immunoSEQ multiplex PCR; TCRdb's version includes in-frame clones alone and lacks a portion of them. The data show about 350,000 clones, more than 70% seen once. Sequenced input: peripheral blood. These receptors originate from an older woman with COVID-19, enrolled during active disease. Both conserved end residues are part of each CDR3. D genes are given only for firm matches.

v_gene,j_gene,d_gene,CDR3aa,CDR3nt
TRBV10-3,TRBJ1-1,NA,CAISESAGVNTEAFF,TGTGCCATCAGTGAGTCTGCGGGAGTGAACACTGAAGCTTTCTTT
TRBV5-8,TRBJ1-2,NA,CASSGGFSYTF,TGTGCCAGCAGCGGCGGGTTCAGCTACACCTTC
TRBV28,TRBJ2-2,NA,CASSLIEAGGDTGELFF,TGTGCCAGCAGTTTAATTGAGGCAGGAGGGGACACCGGGGAGCTGTTTTTT
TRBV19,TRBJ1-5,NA,CASSLATGTFQPQHF,TGTGCCAGTAGCCTGGCGACGGGAACTTTTCAGCCCCAGCATTTT
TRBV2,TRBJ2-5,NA,CASNHHRTRETQYF,TGTGCCAGCAACCACCACAGGACCCGCGAGACCCAGTACTTC
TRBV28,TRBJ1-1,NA,CASSPREVNTEAFF,TGTGCCAGCAGCCCCCGGGAGGTGAACACTGAAGCTTTCTTT
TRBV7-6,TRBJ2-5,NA,CASSFGQQETQYF,TGTGCCAGCAGCTTCGGTCAACAAGAGACCCAGTACTTC
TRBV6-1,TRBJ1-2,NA,CASSEGQGNYGYTF,TGTGCCAGCAGTGAAGGCCAGGGGAACTATGGCTACACCTTC
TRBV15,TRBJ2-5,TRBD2,CATSRVGLAGETQYF,TGTGCCACCAGCAGAGTGGGACTAGCAGGGGAGACCCAGTACTTC
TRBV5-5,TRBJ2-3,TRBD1,CASSAGTGPRGDTQYF,TGTGCCAGCAGCGCGGGGACAGGGCCGAGGGGAGATACGCAGTATTTT
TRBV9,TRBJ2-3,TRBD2,CASSAPSGGRTDTQYF,TGTGCCAGCAGCGCCCCTAGCGGGGGACGCACAGATACGCAGTATTTT
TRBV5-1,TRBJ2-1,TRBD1,CASSFSFTGGLGEQFF,TGCGCCAGCAGCTTTTCTTTTACAGGGGGCTTAGGAGAGCAGTTCTTC
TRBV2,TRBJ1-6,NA,CASRNRVPLHF,TGTGCCAGCAGGAACAGGGTTCCCCTCCACTTT
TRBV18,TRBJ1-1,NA,CASSRVTGNTEAFF,TGTGCCAGCTCACGGGTAACAGGGAACACTGAAGCTTTCTTT
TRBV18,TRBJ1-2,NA,CASSEGEGNYGYTF,TGTGCCAGCTCCGAAGGGGAAGGAAACTATGGCTACACCTTC
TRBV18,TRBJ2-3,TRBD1,CASSTRTGAQDTQYF,TGTGCCAGCTCCACCCGGACAGGGGCGCAAGATACGCAGTATTTT